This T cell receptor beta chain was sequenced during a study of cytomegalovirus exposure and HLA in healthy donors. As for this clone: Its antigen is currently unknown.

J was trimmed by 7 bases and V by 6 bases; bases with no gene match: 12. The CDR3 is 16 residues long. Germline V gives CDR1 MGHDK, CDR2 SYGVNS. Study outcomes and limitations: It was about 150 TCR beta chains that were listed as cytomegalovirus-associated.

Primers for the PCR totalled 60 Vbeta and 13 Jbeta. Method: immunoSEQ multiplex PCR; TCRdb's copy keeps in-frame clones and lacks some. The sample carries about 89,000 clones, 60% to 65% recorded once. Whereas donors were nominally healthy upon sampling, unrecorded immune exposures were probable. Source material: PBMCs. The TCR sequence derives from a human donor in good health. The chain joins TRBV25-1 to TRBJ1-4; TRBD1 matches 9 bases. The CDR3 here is CASSPNPQGAGEKLFF. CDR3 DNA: TGTGCCAGCAGCCCCAACCCACAGGGGGCTGGTGAAAAACTGTTTTTT. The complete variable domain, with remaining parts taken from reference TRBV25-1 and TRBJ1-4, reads EADIYQTPRYLVIGTGKKITLECSQTMGHDKMYWYQQDPGMELHLIHYSYGVNSTEKGDLSSESTVSRIRTEHFPLTLESARPSHTSQYLCASSPNPQGAGEKLFFGSGTQLSVL.